The 21 T cell receptor beta chains listed next were all sequenced from one sample in a study of CD8 T cells in Susac syndrome. cDNA came from about 0.51 to 1 ug RNA primed by random hexamers. TCRdb reanalysed the immunoSEQ multiplex PCR reads using MiXCR and keeps one entry per CDR3 protein. Counted here are over 150,000 distinct CDR3 sequences, 90% to 95% occurring once; the ten biggest clones make up just under 0.095%. What was sequenced was CD4+ T cells from PBMCs. These receptors were taken from a human donor with multiple sclerosis.

CDR3 sequence reads: CASTSSAGQETQYF. In DNA, the CDR3 is TGTGCCAGCACCTCGTCGGCAGGGCAAGAGACCCAGTACTTC. The J gene is TRBJ2-5, the V gene TRBV12-3 or TRBV12-4, with D perhaps matching TRBD1 (5 bases). The CDR3 is 14 residues long. The ends were cut back, 7 bases at V and 2 bases at J, with 14 bases in the middle.

This sequence joins TRBV2 and TRBJ2-2; D is unclear. This CDR3 is 14 amino acids long. Per germline, CDR1 SNHLY and CDR2 FYNNEI. Trimming removed 5 bases at V and 6 bases at J, with 13 bases between. The CDR3 DNA reads as TGTGCCAGCAGTTTCTCTCCCCGCGCCGGGGAGCTGTTTTTT. Its translation: CASSFSPRAGELFF.

The gene calls are TRBV5-4 and TRBJ1-1; D unclear. The CDR3 runs to 12 residues. V was pared by 4 bases and J by 4 bases, with 8 bases between. Germline V gene sequence: CDR1 SGHNT, CDR2 YYREEE (reference sequence). CDR3 sequence: CASSLWSTEAFF. The CDR3 nucleotides are TGTGCCAGCAGCCTATGGAGCACTGAAGCTTTCTTT.

The chain has TRBV7-2 and TRBJ2-2; a weak D match, TRBD1 (5 bases). Germline CDR1 is SGHTA and CDR2 is FQGNSA. The V and J ends lost 2 bases and 2 bases respectively, with 15 bases between them. The CDR3 contains 17 residues. In nucleotides, the CDR3 is TGTGCCAGCAGCTTAAACACACAAAGGGGTAACACCGGGGAGCTGTTTTTT. Amino acids: CASSLNTQRGNTGELFF. Full variable domain (outside the CDR3, taken from reference TRBV7-2 and TRBJ2-2): GAGVSQSPSNKVTEKGKDVELRCDPISGHTALYWYRQSLGQGLEFLIYFQGNSAPDKSGLPSDRFSAERTGGSVSTLTIQRTQQEDSAVYLCASSLNTQRGNTGELFFGEGSRLTVL.

CDR3 loop: CASSPRGAVEQYF. In DNA, the CDR3 is TGTGCCAGCTCCCCTAGGGGGGCTGTCGAGCAGTACTTC. The rearrangement links TRBV27 to TRBJ2-7; D could derive from TRBD1 or TRBD2 (6 bases each). The CDR3 is made up of 13 amino acids. The germline V gene encodes CDR1 MNHEY and CDR2 SMNVEV (reference sequence). The ends were cut back, 8 bases at V and 6 bases at J, with 17 bases in the middle.

V is TRBV6-5 and J is TRBJ2-5, with 11 bases aligning to TRBD1. Per the germline V gene, CDR1 is MNHEY and CDR2 is SVGAGI. This CDR3 comprises 16 residues. The J segment lost 5 bases and the V segment lost 4 bases, leaving 9 bases of the junction unmatched. CDR3 coding DNA: TGTGCCAGCAGTTTGACTAGGACAGGGGGCCAGGAGACCCAGTACTTC. Encoded protein: CASSLTRTGGQETQYF.

The chain employs TRBV23-1 and TRBJ1-6; 7 bases match TRBD1. TRBV23-1 is sorted into the ORF group, with uncertain function. The CDR3 extends over 15 amino acids. With V trimmed by 4 bases and J by 11 bases, 11 bases remained unmatched. The CDR3 sequence: CASSRYLAGTAPLHF. CDR3 bases: TGCGCCAGCAGTCGTTACTTGGCAGGGACAGCACCCCTCCACTTT.

The chain links TRBV7-8 to TRBJ1-5; D remains unclear. Trimming stripped 3 bases from V and 5 bases from J, with 8 bases between. This CDR3 is 13 amino acids long. Germline CDR1 SGHVS, CDR2 FQNEAQ. CDR3 bases: TGTGCCAGCAGCTTTGGCTGGGATCAGCCCCAGCATTTT. Translated: CASSFGWDQPQHF.

The chain links TRBV20-1 to TRBJ1-2; D is ambiguous. The CDR3 covers 16 residues. The germline V gene has CDR1 DFQATT and CDR2 SNEGSKA (reference sequence). V was clipped by 0 bases and J by 4 bases, with 18 bases between them. CDR3 nucleotide sequence: TGCAGTGCTAGAGATGGAAGGTTCGGCGGACTCTATGGCTACACCTTC. Its protein product is CSARDGRFGGLYGYTF.

The gene calls are TRBV29-1 and TRBJ2-7, with 8 bases identical to TRBD2. The CDR3 sequence is 12 residues long. Germline V gene sequence: CDR1 SQVTM, CDR2 ANQGSEA. V was pared by 4 bases and J by 5 bases, with 4 bases of the junction left unmatched. The CDR3 reads CSVALAGNEQYF. DNA for the CDR3: TGCAGCGTTGCCTTAGCGGGAAACGAGCAGTACTTC.

This clonotype appeared a single time. The chain combines TRBV6-5 with TRBJ2-7; D is uncertain. The CDR3 runs to 13 residues. Germline V gene lookup returns CDR1 MNHEY and CDR2 SVGAGI. V gave up 2 bases and J gave up 1 base, with 6 bases separating them. CDR3 loop: CASSYKGSYEQYF. The DNA of the CDR3 is TGTGCCAGCAGTTACAAGGGATCCTACGAGCAGTACTTC.

The J gene is TRBJ2-3, the V gene TRBV3-1, with D perhaps given as TRBD1 or TRBD2 (6 bases each). This CDR3 is 16 amino acids long. Trimming took 1 base from V and 1 from J, leaving 12 bases between them. Per germline, CDR1 LGHDT and CDR2 YNNKEL (reference sequence). CDR3 coding DNA: TGTGCCAGCAGCCAAGCCCGTGGGGGGCGCACAGATACGCAGTATTTT. It specifies CASSQARGGRTDTQYF.

The rearrangement uses TRBV30 and TRBJ2-7; D remains ambiguous. Germline assignment: CDR1 GTSNPN and CDR2 SVGIG (reference sequence). V shed 2 bases and J shed 6 bases, with 11 bases lying between them. This CDR3 has 12 residues. The CDR3 bases are TGTGCCTGGAGTTTCCTGTCAGGCGAGCAGTACTTC. Amino acids: CAWSFLSGEQYF.

The chain joins TRBV18 to TRBJ1-2, with 9 bases fitting TRBD1. Per the germline V gene, CDR1 is KGHSH and CDR2 is LQKENI. The CDR3 has 15 amino acids. J lost 5 bases, V lost 6 bases, and 10 bases had no gene match. The CDR3 loop is CASSHTGGAEYGYTF. CDR3 coding DNA: TGTGCCAGCTCTCATACAGGGGGCGCGGAGTATGGCTACACCTTC.

This clonotype was observed a single time. This chain uses TRBV9 with TRBJ2-7; 12 bases map to TRBD2. The CDR3 sequence is 15 residues long. The germline gives CDR1 SGDLS, CDR2 YYNGEE. After removal of 3 bases from V and 5 bases from J, the junction contained 6 bases not matched to a gene. CDR3 amino acids: CASSETSGSVHEQYF. For the CDR3, the DNA is TGTGCCAGCAGCGAGACTAGCGGGAGTGTTCACGAGCAGTACTTC.

The CDR3 is CASSLEQRVGIQYF. The CDR3 nucleotides read TGTGCCAGCAGCTTGGAACAGAGGGTAGGCATTCAGTACTTC. This chain joins TRBV5-6 and TRBJ2-4; D is possibly TRBD2 (5 bases). The CDR3 extends over 14 amino acids. Looked up from germline, CDR1 is SGHDT and CDR2 is YYEEEE. Trimming took 0 bases from V and 9 from J, leaving 13 bases between them. Complete variable domain (other parts from reference TRBV5-6 and TRBJ2-4): DAGVTQSPTHLIKTRGQQVTLRCSPKSGHDTVSWYQQALGQGPQFIFQYYEEEERQRGNFPDRFSGHQFPNYSSELNVNALLLGDSALYLCASSLEQRVGIQYFGAGTRLSVL.

This chain joins TRBV11-2 and TRBJ2-4; D tentatively fits TRBD1 or TRBD2 (5 bases each). This CDR3 spans 13 amino acids. Germline-derived CDR1 and CDR2 are SGHAT and FQNNGV. V was clipped by 5 bases and J by 7 bases, with 12 bases between them. CDR3 bases: TGTGCCAGCAGCACAGGCGAGGGGAACATTCAGTACTTC. This encodes CASSTGEGNIQYF.

J is TRBJ2-5 and V is TRBV15, with 8 positions matching TRBD2. The trim removed 5 bases at V and 4 bases at J, leaving 12 bases unmatched. CDR3 length: 16 residues. Germline V gene data show CDR1 as LNHNV and CDR2 as YYDKDF (reference sequence). The CDR3 DNA reads TGTGCCACCAGCTTTGGGGAACGGGAGGGGGGAGAGACCCAGTACTTC. Amino acid sequence: CATSFGEREGGETQYF. Based on the CDR3 plus reference TRBV15 and TRBJ2-5, the full variable domain is DAMVIQNPRYQVTQFGKPVTLSCSQTLNHNVMYWYQQKSSQAPKLLFHYYDKDFNNEADTPDNFQSRRPNTSFCFLDIRSPGLGDTAMYLCATSFGEREGGETQYFGPGTRLLVL.

The chain recombines TRBV29-1 with TRBJ1-5; D is perhaps TRBD1 (6 bases). CDR1 SQVTM and CDR2 ANQGSEA come from the germline V gene. CDR3 length equals 15 residues. Trimming removed 5 bases at V and 7 bases at J, with 21 bases between. CDR3 in DNA: TGCAGCGTTAGTTGGGGGCAGCTGGATTCCCAGCCCCAGCATTTT. Translating gives CSVSWGQLDSQPQHF.

The V gene is TRBV2, the J gene TRBJ1-5; D is possibly TRBD1 (5 bases). The V gene lost 1 base and the J gene lost 7 bases, with 11 bases spanning the gap. The CDR3 covers 14 residues. Germline lookup yields CDR1 SNHLY and CDR2 FYNNEI. CDR3 amino acids: CASSEGQGLQPQHF. CDR3 DNA: TGTGCCAGCAGTGAAGGGCAGGGACTACAGCCCCAGCATTTT.

V and J are TRBV12-3 or TRBV12-4 and TRBJ1-1, with TRBD1 matching 8 bases. V trimming: 5 bases; J trimming: 1 base; junction bases outside the gene matches: 6. There are 15 residues in the CDR3. The CDR3 protein is CASSLLQGGNTEAFF. For the CDR3, the DNA is TGTGCCAGCAGTCTACTACAGGGGGGGAACACTGAAGCTTTCTTT.